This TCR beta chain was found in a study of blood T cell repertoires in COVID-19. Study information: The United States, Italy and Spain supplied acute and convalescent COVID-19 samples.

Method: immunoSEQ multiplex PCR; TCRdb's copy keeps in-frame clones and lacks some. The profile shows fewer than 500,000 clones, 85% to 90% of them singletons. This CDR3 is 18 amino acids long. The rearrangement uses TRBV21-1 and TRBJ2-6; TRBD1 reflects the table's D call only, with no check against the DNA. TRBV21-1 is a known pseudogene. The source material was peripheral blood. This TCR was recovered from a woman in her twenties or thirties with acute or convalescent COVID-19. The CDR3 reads CASSQAEDPLAGANVLTF. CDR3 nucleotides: TGTGCCAGCAGCCAGGCTGAAGACCCCCTGGCTGGGGCCAACGTCCTGACTTTC.